In this sample, the clone carrying this T cell receptor beta chain turned up a few times. Its antigen is not known. Scientists made TCR beta libraries using quantitative 5'-RACE with molecular barcodes. One entry per CDR3 protein results from TCRdb running MiXCR on the 5' RACE reads. The data contain fewer than 350,000 distinct CDR3 sequences, 9.5% to 13% of them singletons. These data originate in a study of CD8 T cells in ankylosing spondylitis. General study results and limits: With a CD8+ phenotype, disease-linked clones were relatively rare in peripheral blood. Disease-linked clones were reportedly significantly enriched in matched ankylosing spondylitis synovial fluid. Typical of ankylosing spondylitis blood, it appeared, was a TCR beta motif of under 10 highly homologous variants.

The germline V gene encodes CDR1 SGHTA and CDR2 FQGNSA. The CDR3 length is 16 residues. Trimming took 5 bases from V and 4 from J, leaving 20 bases between them. This clonotype was sampled from a female donor with ankylosing spondylitis or in good health (not recorded which). Sequencing input: blood, either unsorted or a sorted T cell fraction (not recorded which). This chain joins TRBV7-2 and TRBJ1-2, with a possible D match to TRBD1 (6 bases). CDR3 coding DNA: TGTGCCAGCAGCAGAGATTCCGGGGGCGCTGGCTATGGCTACACCTTC. Translation: CASSRDSGGAGYGYTF.